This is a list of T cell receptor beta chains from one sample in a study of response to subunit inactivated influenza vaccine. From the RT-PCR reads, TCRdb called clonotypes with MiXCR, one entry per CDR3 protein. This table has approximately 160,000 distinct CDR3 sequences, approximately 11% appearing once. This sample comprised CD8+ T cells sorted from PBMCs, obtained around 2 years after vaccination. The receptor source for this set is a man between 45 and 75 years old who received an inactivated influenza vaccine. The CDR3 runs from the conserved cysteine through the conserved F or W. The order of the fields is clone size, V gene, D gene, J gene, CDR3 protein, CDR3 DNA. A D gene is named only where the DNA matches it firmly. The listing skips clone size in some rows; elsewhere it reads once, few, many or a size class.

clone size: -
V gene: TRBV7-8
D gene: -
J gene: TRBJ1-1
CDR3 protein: CASSFSSELAEAFF
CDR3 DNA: TGTGCCAGCAGCTTTAGCAGTGAGCTGGCTGAAGCTTTCTTT

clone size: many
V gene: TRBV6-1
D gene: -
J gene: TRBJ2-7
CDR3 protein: CASSEVWGHYEQYF
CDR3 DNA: TGTGCCAGCAGTGAAGTCTGGGGGCACTACGAGCAGTACTTC

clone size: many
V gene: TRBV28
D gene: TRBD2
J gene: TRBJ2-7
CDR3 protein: CASTSPRTSGSYEQYF
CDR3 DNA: TGTGCCAGCACGTCGCCCCGGACTAGCGGGAGTTACGAGCAGTACTTC

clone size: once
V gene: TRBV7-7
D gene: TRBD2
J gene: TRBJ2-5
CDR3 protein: CASSLLAGLQETQYF
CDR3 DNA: TGTGCTAGCAGCTTACTAGCGGGGCTACAAGAGACCCAGTACTTC

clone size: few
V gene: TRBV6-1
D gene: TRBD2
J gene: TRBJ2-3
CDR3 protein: CASSIAGWADTQYF
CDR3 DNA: TGTGCCAGCAGCATAGCGGGGTGGGCAGATACGCAGTATTTT

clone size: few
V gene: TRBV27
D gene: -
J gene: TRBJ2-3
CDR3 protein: CASSLRQDPTDTQYF
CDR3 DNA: TGTGCCAGCAGTTTACGTCAGGACCCCACAGATACGCAGTATTTT

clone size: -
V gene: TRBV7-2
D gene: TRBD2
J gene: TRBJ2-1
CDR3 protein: CASSYGTSGSAVQFF
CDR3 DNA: TGTGCCAGCAGCTATGGGACTAGCGGGTCCGCAGTTCAGTTCTTC

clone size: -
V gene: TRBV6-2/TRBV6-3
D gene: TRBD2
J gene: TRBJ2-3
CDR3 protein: CASSPLGLAGGSDTQYF
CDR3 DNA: TGTGCCAGCAGTCCTCTGGGACTAGCGGGAGGTTCAGATACGCAGTATTTT

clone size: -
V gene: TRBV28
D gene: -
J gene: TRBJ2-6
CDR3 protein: CASSYQGTDSGANVLTF
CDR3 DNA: TGTGCCAGCAGTTACCAGGGCACTGACTCTGGGGCCAACGTCCTGACTTTC

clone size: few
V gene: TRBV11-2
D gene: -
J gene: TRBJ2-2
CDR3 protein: CASSPAMGAGANTGELFF
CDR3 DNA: TGTGCCAGCAGCCCAGCCATGGGGGCAGGGGCGAACACCGGGGAGCTGTTTTTT

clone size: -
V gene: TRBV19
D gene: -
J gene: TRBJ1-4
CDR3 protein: CASSPQLSGEKLFF
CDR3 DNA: TGTGCCAGCTCCCCTCAGCTATCGGGGGAAAAACTGTTTTTT

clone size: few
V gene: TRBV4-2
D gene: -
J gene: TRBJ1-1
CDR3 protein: CASSQEAGNTEAFF
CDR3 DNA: TGTGCCAGCAGCCAGGAGGCGGGGAACACTGAAGCTTTCTTT

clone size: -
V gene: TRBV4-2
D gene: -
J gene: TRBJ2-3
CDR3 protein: CASSRPSSTDTQYF
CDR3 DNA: TGTGCCAGCAGCCGTCCCTCGAGCACAGATACGCAGTATTTT

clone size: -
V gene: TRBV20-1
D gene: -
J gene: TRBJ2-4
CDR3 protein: CSARLPLRNIQYF
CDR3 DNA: TGCAGTGCTAGACTCCCCCTCAGAAACATTCAGTACTTC

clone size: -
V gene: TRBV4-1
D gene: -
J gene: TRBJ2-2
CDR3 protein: CASSQAVWTGELFF
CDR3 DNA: TGCGCCAGCAGCCAAGCAGTCTGGACCGGGGAGCTGTTTTTT

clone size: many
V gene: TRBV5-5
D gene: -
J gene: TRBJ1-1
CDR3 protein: CASSLDYLPNTEAFF
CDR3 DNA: TGTGCCAGCAGCTTGGACTATCTTCCGAACACTGAAGCTTTCTTT

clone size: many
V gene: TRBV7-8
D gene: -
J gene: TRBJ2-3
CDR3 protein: CASSLEWGTDTQYF
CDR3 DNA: TGTGCCAGCAGCTTAGAATGGGGCACAGATACGCAGTATTTT

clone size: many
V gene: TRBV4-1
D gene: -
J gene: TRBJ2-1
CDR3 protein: CASSQEQYNEQFF
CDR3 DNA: TGCGCCAGCAGCCAAGAACAATACAATGAGCAGTTCTTC

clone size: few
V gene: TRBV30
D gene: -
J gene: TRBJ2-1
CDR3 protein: CAGFGGYGNEQFF
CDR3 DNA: TGTGCCGGCTTCGGTGGATATGGGAATGAGCAGTTCTTC

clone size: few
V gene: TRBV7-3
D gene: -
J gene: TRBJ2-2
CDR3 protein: CASSALGGNTGELFF
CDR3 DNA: TGTGCCAGCAGCGCGCTAGGGGGGAACACCGGGGAGCTGTTTTTT

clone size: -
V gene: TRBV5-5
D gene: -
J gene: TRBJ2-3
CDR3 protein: CASSLVGLYSTDTQYF
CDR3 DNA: TGTGCCAGCAGCTTGGTCGGTTTGTATTCCACAGATACGCAGTATTTT

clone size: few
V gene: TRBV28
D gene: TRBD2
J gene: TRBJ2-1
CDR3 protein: CASSSKRGYYNEQFF
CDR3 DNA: TGTGCCAGCAGTTCAAAGCGGGGGTACTACAATGAGCAGTTCTTC

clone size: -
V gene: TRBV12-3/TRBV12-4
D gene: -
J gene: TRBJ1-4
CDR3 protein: CASSVLGTGKLFF
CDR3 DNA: TGTGCCAGCAGTGTTCTGGGTACGGGGAAACTGTTTTTT